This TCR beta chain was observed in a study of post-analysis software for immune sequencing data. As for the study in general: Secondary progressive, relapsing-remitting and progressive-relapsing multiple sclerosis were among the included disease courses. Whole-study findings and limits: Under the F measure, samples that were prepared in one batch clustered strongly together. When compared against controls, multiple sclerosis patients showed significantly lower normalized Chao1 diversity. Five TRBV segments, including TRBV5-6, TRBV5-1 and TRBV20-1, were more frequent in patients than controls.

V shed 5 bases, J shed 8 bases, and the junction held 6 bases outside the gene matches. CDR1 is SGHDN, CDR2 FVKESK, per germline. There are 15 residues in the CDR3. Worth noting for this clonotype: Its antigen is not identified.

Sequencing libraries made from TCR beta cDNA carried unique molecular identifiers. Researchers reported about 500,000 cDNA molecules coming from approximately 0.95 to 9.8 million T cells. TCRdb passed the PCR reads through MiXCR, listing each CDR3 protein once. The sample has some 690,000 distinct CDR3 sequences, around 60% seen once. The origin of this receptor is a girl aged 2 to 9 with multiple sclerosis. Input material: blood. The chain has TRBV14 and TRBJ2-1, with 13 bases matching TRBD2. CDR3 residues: CASSLLAGGPYEQFF. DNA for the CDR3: TGTGCCAGCAGCTTACTAGCGGGGGGGCCCTATGAGCAGTTCTTC.